The T cell receptor (beta chain) described here comes from a study of blood T cell repertoires in COVID-19. Trimming cost V 8 bases and J 6 bases; bases outside gene matches: 2. The germline V gene encodes CDR1 ENHRY and CDR2 SYGVKD. This CDR3 contains 12 residues. Only in-frame clones appear in the TCRdb table, and some are missing; sequencing was by immunoSEQ multiplex PCR. This table has around 200,000 clones, 75% to 85% appearing once. This clone was detected once. Enrolled through a virtual design, the participants were between roughly 18 and 100 years of age and came from around 25 US areas. V gene TRBV10-3 combines with J gene TRBJ2-2; 8 bases align to TRBD1. The sequenced material came from PBMCs or T cells enriched from blood (not recorded which). This clonotype originated in a man aged 35-49 years who had recovered from COVID-19. The CDR3, as DNA: TGTGCCATCGCAGGGGGCTCCGGGGAGCTGTTTTTT. This gives the protein CAIAGGSGELFF.